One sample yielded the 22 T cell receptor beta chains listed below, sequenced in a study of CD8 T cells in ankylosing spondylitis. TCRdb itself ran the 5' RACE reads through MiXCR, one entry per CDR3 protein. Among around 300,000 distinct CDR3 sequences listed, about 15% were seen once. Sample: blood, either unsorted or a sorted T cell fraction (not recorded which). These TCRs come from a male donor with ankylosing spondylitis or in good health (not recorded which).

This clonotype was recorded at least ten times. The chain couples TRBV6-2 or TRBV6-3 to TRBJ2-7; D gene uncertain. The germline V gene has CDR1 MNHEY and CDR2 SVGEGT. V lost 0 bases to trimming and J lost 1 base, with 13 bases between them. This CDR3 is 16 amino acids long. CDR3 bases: TGTGCCAGCAGTTACTCGAATTTTGGGGTATCCTACGAGCAGTACTTC. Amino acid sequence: CASSYSNFGVSYEQYF.

The CDR3 is CASSERTGGLPTYEQYF. The CDR3 region has the DNA TGTGCCAGCAGCGAGCGGACAGGGGGCCTTCCTACCTACGAGCAGTACTTC. The rearrangement links TRBV5-5 to TRBJ2-7, with 11 bases fitting TRBD1. In germline, CDR1 is SGHKS, CDR2 YYEKEE (reference sequence). V was pared by 4 bases and J by 2 bases, with 11 bases of the junction left unmatched. CDR3 length: 17 amino acids.

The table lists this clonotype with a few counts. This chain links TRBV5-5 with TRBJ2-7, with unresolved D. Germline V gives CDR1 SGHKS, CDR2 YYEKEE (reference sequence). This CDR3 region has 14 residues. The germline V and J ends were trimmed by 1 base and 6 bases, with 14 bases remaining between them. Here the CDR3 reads CASSLQTATGEQYF. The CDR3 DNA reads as TGTGCCAGCAGCTTGCAGACGGCTACGGGCGAGCAGTACTTC. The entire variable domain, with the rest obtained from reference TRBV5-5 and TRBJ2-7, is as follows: DAGVTQSPTHLIKTRGQQVTLRCSPISGHKSVSWYQQVLGQGPQFIFQYYEKEERGRGNFPDRFSARQFPNYSSELNVNALLLGDSALYLCASSLQTATGEQYFGPGTRLTVT.

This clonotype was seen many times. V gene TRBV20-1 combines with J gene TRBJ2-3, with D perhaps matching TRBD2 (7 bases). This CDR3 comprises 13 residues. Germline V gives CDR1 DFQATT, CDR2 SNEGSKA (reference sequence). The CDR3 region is CTPGGLGTDTQYF. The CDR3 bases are TGCACCCCCGGGGGGCTTGGGACAGATACGCAGTATTTT.

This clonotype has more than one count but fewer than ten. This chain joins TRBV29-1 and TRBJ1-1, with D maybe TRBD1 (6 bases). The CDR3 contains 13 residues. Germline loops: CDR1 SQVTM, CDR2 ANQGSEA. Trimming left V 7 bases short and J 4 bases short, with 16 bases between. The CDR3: CSGRQDFGTEAFF. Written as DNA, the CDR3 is TGCAGCGGAAGACAGGACTTCGGCACTGAAGCTTTCTTT.

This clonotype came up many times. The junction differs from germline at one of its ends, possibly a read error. Here the CDR3 reads CASSIANYGYTF. In DNA form, the CDR3 reads TGTGCCAGCAGTATAGCTAACTATGGCTACACCTTC. V usage is TRBV12-3 or TRBV12-4 and J usage is TRBJ1-2; D gene ambiguous. The CDR3 extends over 12 amino acids.

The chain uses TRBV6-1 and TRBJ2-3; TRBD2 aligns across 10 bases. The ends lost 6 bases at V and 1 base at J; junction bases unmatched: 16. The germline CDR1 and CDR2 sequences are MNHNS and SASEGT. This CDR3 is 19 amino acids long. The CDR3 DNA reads TGTGCCAGCAGGGAGCGAGGGCTAGCGGGAGTAGTGCGCACAGATACGCAGTATTTT. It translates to CASRERGLAGVVRTDTQYF.

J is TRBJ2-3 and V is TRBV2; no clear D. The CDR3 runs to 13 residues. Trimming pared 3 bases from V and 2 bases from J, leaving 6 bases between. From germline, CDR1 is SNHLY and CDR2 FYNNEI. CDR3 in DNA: TGTGCCAGCAGTGATAGGTTCACAGATACGCAGTATTTT. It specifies CASSDRFTDTQYF.

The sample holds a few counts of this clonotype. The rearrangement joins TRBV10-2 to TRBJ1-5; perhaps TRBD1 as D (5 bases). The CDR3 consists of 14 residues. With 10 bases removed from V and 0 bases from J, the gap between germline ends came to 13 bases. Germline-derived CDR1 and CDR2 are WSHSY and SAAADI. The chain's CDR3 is CATRDGDSNQPQHF. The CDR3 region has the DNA TGCGCCACCAGGGACGGAGATAGCAATCAGCCCCAGCATTTT.

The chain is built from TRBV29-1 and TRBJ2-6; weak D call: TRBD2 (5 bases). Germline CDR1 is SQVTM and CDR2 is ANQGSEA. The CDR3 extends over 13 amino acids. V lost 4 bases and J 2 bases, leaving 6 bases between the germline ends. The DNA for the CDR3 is TGCAGCGTTGGGGAGCCTGGGGCCAACGTCCTGACTTTC. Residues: CSVGEPGANVLTF.

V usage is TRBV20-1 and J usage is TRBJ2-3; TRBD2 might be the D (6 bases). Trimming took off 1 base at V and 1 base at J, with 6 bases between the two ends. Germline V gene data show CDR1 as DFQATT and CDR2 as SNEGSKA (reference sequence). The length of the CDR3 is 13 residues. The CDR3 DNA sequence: TGCAGTGCTAGAGGGGGGGGCACAGATACGCAGTATTTT. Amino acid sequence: CSARGGGTDTQYF.

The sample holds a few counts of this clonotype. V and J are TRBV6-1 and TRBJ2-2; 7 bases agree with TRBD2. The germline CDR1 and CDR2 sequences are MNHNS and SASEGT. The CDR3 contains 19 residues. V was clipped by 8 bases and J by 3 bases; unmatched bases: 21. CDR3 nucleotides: TGTGCCAGCGGACCCGGGCCCTACCCTCGGGAGGTGTACACCGGGGAGCTGTTTTTT. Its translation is CASGPGPYPREVYTGELFF.

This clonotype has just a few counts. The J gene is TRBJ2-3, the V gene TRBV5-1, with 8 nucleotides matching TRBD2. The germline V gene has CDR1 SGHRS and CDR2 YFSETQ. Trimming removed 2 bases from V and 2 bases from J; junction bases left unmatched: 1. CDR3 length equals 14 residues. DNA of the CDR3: TGCGCCAGCAGCTTCGGGGGGGACACAGATACGCAGTATTTT. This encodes CASSFGGDTDTQYF.

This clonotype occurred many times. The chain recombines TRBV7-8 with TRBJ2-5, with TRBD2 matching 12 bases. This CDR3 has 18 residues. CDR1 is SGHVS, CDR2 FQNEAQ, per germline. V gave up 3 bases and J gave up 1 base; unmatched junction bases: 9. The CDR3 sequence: CASSFSTSGGPPQETQYF. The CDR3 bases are TGTGCCAGCAGCTTTTCGACTAGCGGGGGTCCCCCCCAAGAGACCCAGTACTTC.

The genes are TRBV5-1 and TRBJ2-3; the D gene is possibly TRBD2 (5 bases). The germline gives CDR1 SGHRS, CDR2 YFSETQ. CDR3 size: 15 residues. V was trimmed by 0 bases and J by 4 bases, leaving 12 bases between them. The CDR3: CASSLGTLEADTQYF. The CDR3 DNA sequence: TGCGCCAGCAGCTTGGGGACTCTCGAGGCAGATACGCAGTATTTT.

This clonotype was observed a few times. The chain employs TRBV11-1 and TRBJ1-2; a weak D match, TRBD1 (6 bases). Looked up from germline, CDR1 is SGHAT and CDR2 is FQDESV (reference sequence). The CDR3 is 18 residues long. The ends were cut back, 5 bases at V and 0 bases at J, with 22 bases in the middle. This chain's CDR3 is CASSPPAGGATTNYGYTF. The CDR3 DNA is TGTGCCAGCAGCCCACCCGCCGGGGGGGCTACTACTAACTATGGCTACACCTTC.

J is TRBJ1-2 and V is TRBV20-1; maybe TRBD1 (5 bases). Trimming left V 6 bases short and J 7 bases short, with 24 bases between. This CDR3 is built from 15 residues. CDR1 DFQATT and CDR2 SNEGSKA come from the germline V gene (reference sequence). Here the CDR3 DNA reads TGCAGTGCCGTAGCGGGGGGTCCAGGCGCAGGTGGCTACACCTTC. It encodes CSAVAGGPGAGGYTF.

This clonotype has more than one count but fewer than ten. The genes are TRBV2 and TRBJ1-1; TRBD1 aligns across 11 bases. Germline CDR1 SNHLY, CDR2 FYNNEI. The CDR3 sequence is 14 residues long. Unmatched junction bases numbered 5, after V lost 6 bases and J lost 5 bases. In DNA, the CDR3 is TGTGCCAGCAGGGGACAGGGGGTCGAGACTGAAGCTTTCTTT. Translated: CASRGQGVETEAFF.

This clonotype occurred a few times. CDR3 amino acids: CASSYDRLGTYF. Here the CDR3 DNA reads TGTGCCAGCAGTTACGACCGACTAGGGACGTACTTC. The V call is TRBV6-2 or TRBV6-3, the J call TRBJ2-7; TRBD2 might be the D (6 bases). Germline lookup yields CDR1 MNHEY and CDR2 SVGEGT. V lost 2 bases to trimming and J lost 12 bases, with 14 bases between them. This CDR3 has 12 amino acids.

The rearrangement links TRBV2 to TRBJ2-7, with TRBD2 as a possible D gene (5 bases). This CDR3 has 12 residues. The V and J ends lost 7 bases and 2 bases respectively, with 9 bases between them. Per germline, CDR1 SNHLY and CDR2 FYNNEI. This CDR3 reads CASTREPYEQYF. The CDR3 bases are TGTGCCAGCACTAGGGAGCCCTACGAGCAGTACTTC.

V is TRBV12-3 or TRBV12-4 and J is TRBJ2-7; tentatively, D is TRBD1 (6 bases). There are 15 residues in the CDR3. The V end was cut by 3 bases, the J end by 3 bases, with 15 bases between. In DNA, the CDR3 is TGTGCCAGCAGTTTTGGGCCAAGCAGGGGCTACGAGCAGTACTTC. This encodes CASSFGPSRGYEQYF.

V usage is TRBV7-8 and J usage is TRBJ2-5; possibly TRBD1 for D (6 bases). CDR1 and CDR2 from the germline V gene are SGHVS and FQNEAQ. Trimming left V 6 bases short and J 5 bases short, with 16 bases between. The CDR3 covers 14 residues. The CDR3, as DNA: TGTGCCAGCAGAGTACAGGGTTCGGGTGAGACCCAGTACTTC. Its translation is CASRVQGSGETQYF.